This is a list of T cell receptor beta chains from one sample in a study of somatic mutations in cytotoxic T cells in rheumatoid arthritis. TCRdb's copy holds only in-frame clones and misses some; the assay was immunoSEQ multiplex PCR. This sample has just over 15,000 clones, with 65% to 75% found just once. The sample comprised CD8+ T cells sorted from blood. The receptors shown here come from an adult with rheumatoid arthritis. CDR3s include the opening cysteine and the closing phenylalanine or tryptophan. Each record gives: D gene, clone size, J gene, V gene, CDR3 protein, CDR3 DNA. A D gene is named only where the DNA matches it firmly. Clone size is given for some rows only: seen once, a few or many times, or a class if the clone is expanded.

. . TRBJ1-2 TRBV6-1 CASSDFLGWQGDYGYTF TGTGCCAGCAGTGATTTCCTCGGTTGGCAGGGCGACTATGGCTACACCTTC
. . TRBJ2-7 TRBV7-9 CASSFPPAGINEQYF TGTGCCAGCAGCTTCCCCCCGGCAGGGATCAACGAGCAGTACTTC
TRBD1 . TRBJ2-1 TRBV6-1 CASSRDRYNEQFF TGTGCCAGCAGCCGGGACAGATACAATGAGCAGTTCTTC
. . TRBJ2-2 TRBV6-5 CASSNRHAGELFF TGTGCCAGCAGTAACCGACACGCCGGGGAGCTGTTTTTT
TRBD1 . TRBJ2-7 TRBV15 CATSSDRELTYEQYF TGTGCCACCAGCAGCGACAGGGAATTAACCTACGAGCAGTACTTC
. few TRBJ1-1 TRBV11-2 CASSSALGGNTEAFF TGTGCCAGCAGCTCCGCCTTGGGGGGGAACACTGAAGCTTTCTTT
. . TRBJ1-2 TRBV10-3 CAISESVEYGYTF TGTGCCATCAGTGAGTCGGTAGAATATGGCTACACCTTC
. . TRBJ2-7 TRBV28 CASSLSGNYEQYF TGTGCCAGCAGTTTATCAGGGAACTACGAGCAGTACTTC
. . TRBJ2-7 TRBV13 CASSAGSSYEQYF TGTGCCAGCTCAGCAGGGAGCTCCTACGAGCAGTACTTC
. . TRBJ2-5 TRBV6-6 CASSYTRNQETQYF TGTGCCAGCAGTTACACCCGTAACCAAGAGACCCAGTACTTC
. . TRBJ1-5 TRBV12-1 CASSFAQISGGSNQPQHF TGTGCCAGCAGCTTTGCGCAAATATCGGGGGGAAGCAATCAGCCCCAGCATTTT
TRBD1 . TRBJ1-2 TRBV6-6 CASSYSTGTDYGYTF TGTGCCAGCAGTTACTCTACGGGGACAGATTATGGCTACACCTTC
. . TRBJ1-6 TRBV19 CASSINPQGIMNSPLHF TGTGCCAGTAGTATAAATCCGCAGGGAATTATGAATTCACCCCTCCACTTT
. . TRBJ1-6 TRBV7-2 CASGQLTTGLGSPLHF TGTGCCAGCGGTCAACTAACTACAGGGTTGGGTTCACCCCTCCACTTT
. . TRBJ1-1 TRBV19 CASSMGPGLEAFF TGTGCCAGTAGTATGGGTCCAGGGCTGGAAGCTTTCTTT
TRBD2 . TRBJ2-2 TRBV7-9 CAGNGGNTGELFF TGTGCCGGGAACGGGGGGAATACCGGGGAGCTGTTTTTT
. . TRBJ1-2 TRBV5-4 CASSFDSEGYGYTF TGTGCCAGCAGCTTCGACAGCGAGGGCTATGGCTACACCTTC
TRBD2 . TRBJ2-3 TRBV7-6 CASSFLAGTDTQYF TGTGCCAGCAGCTTTCTAGCGGGCACAGATACGCAGTATTTT
. . TRBJ2-7 TRBV6-1 CASRGVALSSYEQYF TGTGCCAGCAGGGGGGTAGCGCTAAGCTCCTACGAGCAGTACTTC
TRBD1 . TRBJ2-3 TRBV6-6 CASRPPTGGKAQYF TGTGCCAGCAGACCCCCGACAGGGGGCAAGGCGCAGTATTTT
. . TRBJ1-2 TRBV7-9 CASSTTGTEYGYTF TGTGCCAGCAGCACGACCGGGACGGAATATGGCTACACCTTC
TRBD2 few TRBJ2-7 TRBV9 CASSVAGTSGHEQYF TGTGCCAGCAGCGTAGCAGGGACTAGTGGCCACGAGCAGTACTTC
. . TRBJ1-1 TRBV7-8 CASSLSGRVNTEAFF TGTGCCAGCAGCTTATCGGGGAGGGTAAACACTGAAGCTTTCTTT
. . TRBJ2-5 TRBV7-8 CASSPLGPRETQYF TGTGCCAGCAGCCCTCTTGGCCCTCGAGAGACCCAGTACTTC
TRBD1 once TRBJ2-1 TRBV6-6 CASKSRGFDEQFF TGTGCCAGCAAGTCCAGGGGGTTCGATGAGCAGTTCTTC
. once TRBJ1-6 TRBV5-4 CASSLGQIGSPLHF TGTGCCAGCAGCTTGGGGCAGATTGGGTCACCCCTCCACTTT
. . TRBJ2-4 TRBV27 CASSLSVTVVKNIQYF TGTGCCAGCAGTTTATCGGTGACAGTCGTCAAAAACATTCAGTACTTC
. . TRBJ2-7 TRBV9 CASSTIPSSYEQYF TGTGCCAGCAGCACCATCCCTTCATCCTACGAGCAGTACTTC
TRBD2 . TRBJ2-7 TRBV27 CASSWGSGNYEQYF TGTGCCAGCAGTTGGGGTAGCGGGAACTACGAGCAGTACTTC
. . TRBJ2-1 TRBV7-2 CASSLVIGGHNEQFF TGTGCCAGCAGCTTAGTGATTGGGGGCCACAATGAGCAGTTCTTC
TRBD2 few TRBJ2-1 TRBV6-4 CASSETSGSYNEQFF TGTGCCAGCAGTGAGACTAGCGGGAGTTACAATGAGCAGTTCTTC
. . TRBJ2-5 TRBV27 CASSSLGGAAGEETQYF TGTGCCAGCAGTTCCCTGGGCGGAGCGGCTGGGGAAGAGACCCAGTACTTC
TRBD1 . TRBJ1-1 TRBV5-1 CASSPRGQGKTEAFF TGCGCCAGCAGCCCTAGAGGACAGGGGAAAACTGAAGCTTTCTTT
. . TRBJ1-5 TRBV15 CATSRDGNQPQHF TGTGCCACCAGCAGAGACGGAAATCAGCCCCAGCATTTT
. . TRBJ2-1 TRBV19 CASGDGLSSYNEQFF TGTGCCAGTGGGGACGGATTAAGCTCCTACAATGAGCAGTTCTTC
TRBD2 . TRBJ2-3 TRBV7-8 CASSLAKLRGGGDTQYF TGTGCCAGCAGCTTGGCGAAGTTGCGGGGGGGCGGGGATACGCAGTATTTT
. . TRBJ1-4 TRBV11-2 CASAGEGINEKLFF TGTGCCAGCGCCGGGGAAGGCATTAATGAAAAACTGTTTTTT
. . TRBJ2-7 TRBV27 CASSLLAGEPYEQYF TGTGCCAGCAGTTTGCTCGCCGGGGAGCCCTACGAGCAGTACTTC
. few TRBJ1-6 TRBV9 CASSAPGWGPPLHF TGTGCCAGCAGCGCCCCCGGCTGGGGTCCACCCCTCCACTTT
. . TRBJ1-2 TRBV5-1 CASSLAKREANYGYTF TGCGCCAGCAGCTTGGCCAAAAGGGAAGCTAACTATGGCTACACCTTC
TRBD1 . TRBJ1-1 TRBV13 CASSLDRGFEAFF TGTGCCAGCAGCTTAGACAGGGGGTTTGAAGCTTTCTTT
. . TRBJ2-7 TRBV10-1 CASPGPQGPGIYEQYF TGCGCCAGTCCAGGCCCACAGGGACCTGGAATCTACGAGCAGTACTTC
. . TRBJ2-5 TRBV6-5 CASSRTGQETQYF TGTGCCAGCAGCCGCACAGGACAAGAGACCCAGTACTTC
. . TRBJ2-7 TRBV4-2 CASSQDLNYEQYF TGTGCCAGCAGCCAAGATCTAAACTACGAGCAGTACTTC
TRBD1 . TRBJ2-7 TRBV7-9 CASSFPGQNYEQYF TGTGCCAGCAGCTTTCCGGGACAGAACTACGAGCAGTACTTC
TRBD2 . TRBJ2-1 TRBV18 CASSPQSGGADEQFF TGTGCCAGCTCACCACAAAGCGGGGGGGCTGATGAGCAGTTCTTC
. . TRBJ2-7 TRBV5-6 CASSLVETYEQYF TGTGCCAGCAGCTTGGTCGAAACCTACGAGCAGTACTTC
. . TRBJ1-5 TRBV5-5 CASSWTVYSNQPQHF TGTGCCAGCAGCTGGACAGTTTATAGCAATCAGCCCCAGCATTTT
. . TRBJ1-1 TRBV5-5 CASSLAGSSEAFF TGTGCCAGCAGTTTAGCAGGGTCCTCTGAAGCTTTCTTT
. once TRBJ2-3 TRBV27 CASRIGRTDTQYF TGTGCCAGCAGGATTGGACGCACAGATACGCAGTATTTT
. . TRBJ1-4 TRBV29-1 CSAVVAGNEKLFF TGCAGCGCCGTGGTCGCGGGGAATGAAAAACTGTTTTTT
TRBD1 . TRBJ1-4 TRBV10-3 CAISEGTADHEKLFF TGTGCCATCAGTGAGGGGACAGCAGACCATGAAAAACTGTTTTTT
. . TRBJ1-1 TRBV7-6 CASSLSAGGNTEAFF TGTGCCAGCAGCTTATCGGCGGGAGGGAACACTGAAGCTTTCTTT
TRBD1 . TRBJ1-5 TRBV4-1 CASSHEGQGRGNQPQHF TGCGCCAGCAGCCATGAGGGACAGGGGAGAGGGAATCAGCCCCAGCATTTT